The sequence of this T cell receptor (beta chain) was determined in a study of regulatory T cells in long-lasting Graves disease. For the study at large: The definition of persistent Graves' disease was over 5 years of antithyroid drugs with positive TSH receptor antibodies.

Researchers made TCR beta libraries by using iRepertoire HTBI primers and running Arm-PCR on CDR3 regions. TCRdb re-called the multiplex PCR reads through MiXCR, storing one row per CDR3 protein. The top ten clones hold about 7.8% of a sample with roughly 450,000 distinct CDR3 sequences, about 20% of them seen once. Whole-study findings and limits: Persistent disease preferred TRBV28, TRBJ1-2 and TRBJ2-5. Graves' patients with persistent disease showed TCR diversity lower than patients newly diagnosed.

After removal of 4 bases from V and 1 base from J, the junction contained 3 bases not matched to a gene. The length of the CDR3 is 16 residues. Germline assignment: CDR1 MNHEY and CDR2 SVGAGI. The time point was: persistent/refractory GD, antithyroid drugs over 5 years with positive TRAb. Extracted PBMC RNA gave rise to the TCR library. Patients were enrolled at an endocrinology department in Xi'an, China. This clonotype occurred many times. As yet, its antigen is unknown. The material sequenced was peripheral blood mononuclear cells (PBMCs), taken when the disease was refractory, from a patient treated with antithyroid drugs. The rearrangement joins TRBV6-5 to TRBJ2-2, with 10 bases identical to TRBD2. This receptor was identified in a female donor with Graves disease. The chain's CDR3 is CASSWLAGGNTGELFF. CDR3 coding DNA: TGTGCCAGCAGTTGGTTAGCGGGAGGGAACACCGGGGAGCTGTTTTTT.